The 6 T cell receptor beta chains reported below all come from one sample, sequenced in a study of neurological immune-mediated disorders (dated by TCRdb to about 2019). What this sample's time point label stands for: longitudinal time-point 2. The library relied on 5' RACE. Sequencing relied on an Illumina HiSeq 2500. In TCRdb, the public reads were trimmed at Q25 with fastp and aligned with MiXCR, with productive beta chains retained. Each entry is one CDR3 protein sequence, shown with its most common DNA and genes. The sample table lists tens of thousands of distinct CDR3 sequences, about 13% of them with a count of one. The ten largest clonotypes hold about 2.5% of the sample. Input material: PBMCs. These receptors were obtained from a woman between 40 and 50 years old in good health.

This clonotype was counted ten times or more. The CDR3 loop is CASSLGLQSSSYEQYF. The CDR3 bases are TGCGCCAGCAGCTTGGGGTTGCAGTCGAGCTCCTACGAGCAGTACTTC. The chain carries TRBV5-1 and TRBJ2-7; D uncertain. Looked up from germline, CDR1 is SGHRS and CDR2 is YFSETQ. CDR3 length equals 16 residues. V lost 0 bases and J 0 bases, leaving 13 bases between the germline ends.

This clonotype has at least ten counts. The chain employs TRBV20-1 and TRBJ2-2; D remains ambiguous. CDR3 length: 15 amino acids. Germline V lookup: CDR1 DFQATT, CDR2 SNEGSKA (reference sequence). V shed 2 bases and J shed 4 bases, with 14 bases lying between them. In DNA, the CDR3 is TGCAGTGCTAGACGTTACCAAACCTCCACCGGGGAGCTGTTTTTT. Its translation is CSARRYQTSTGELFF.

This clonotype has ten or more counts. The genes are TRBV6-2 or TRBV6-3 and TRBJ1-5; maybe TRBD1 (6 bases). CDR1 is MNHEY and CDR2 is SVGEGT in the germline V gene. Trimming took off 0 bases at V and 4 bases at J, with 7 bases between the two ends. The CDR3 has 14 amino acids. The chain's CDR3 is CASSYSDRNQPQHF. In DNA, the CDR3 is TGTGCCAGCAGTTACTCGGACAGAAATCAGCCCCAGCATTTT.

In its sample, this clonotype was seen many times. The chain has TRBV6-4 and TRBJ2-3; possibly TRBD2 for D (6 bases). CDR3 length: 15 residues. CDR1 and CDR2 from the germline V gene are MRHNA and SNTAGT. Deletions cut 0 bases from V and 1 base from J, with 8 bases between. The CDR3 region is CASSDSGGGTDTQYF. CDR3 coding DNA: TGTGCCAGCAGTGACTCGGGGGGAGGCACAGATACGCAGTATTTT.

This clonotype is categorized as medium-sized. The rearrangement uses TRBV6-2 or TRBV6-3 and TRBJ1-2, with 12 bases fitting TRBD1. The ends lost 8 bases at V and 2 bases at J; junction bases unmatched: 9. Germline CDR1 MNHEY, CDR2 SVGEGT. The CDR3 has 16 amino acids. CDR3 in DNA: TGTGCCAGCCTCCGGGACAGGGGGCGCGGGAACTATGGCTACACCTTC. Its protein is CASLRDRGRGNYGYTF.

This clonotype was counted at least ten times. J is TRBJ2-1 and V is TRBV24-1; TRBD2 might be the D (5 bases). Germline CDR1 is KGHDR and CDR2 is SFDVKD. V was clipped by 4 bases and J by 4 bases, with 13 bases between them. The CDR3 spans 15 residues. This CDR3 is CATSEEGPPYNEQFF. For the CDR3, the DNA is TGTGCCACCAGTGAAGAGGGCCCCCCGTACAATGAGCAGTTCTTC.